These T cell receptor beta chains were read from a single sample in a study of blood T cell repertoires in COVID-19. Assay used: immunoSEQ multiplex PCR; TCRdb lists only in-frame clones, some missing. The sample yields 150,000 to 200,000 clones, approximately 87% seen once. Sequenced material: peripheral blood. The receptors here all came from a woman between 65 and 79 years old with COVID-19, enrolled during active disease. CDR3s include the opening cysteine and the closing phenylalanine or tryptophan. D genes are given only for firm matches.

CDR3 protein | D gene | V gene
CASSIGRVNQPQHF | - | TRBV19
CASSVGGQGLREQYF | TRBD1 | TRBV9
CAWNREVNQPQHF | - | TRBV30
CASSSSGTGGNEQFF | TRBD1 | TRBV6-5
CASSADRGPGGNQPQHF | TRBD1 | TRBV5-6
CASSLGQGRTETQYF | - | TRBV18
CASSVPLLSSYNEQFF | - | TRBV19
CASSYNPGADTQYF | - | TRBV7-2
CATTRRGRDSYEQYF | - | TRBV19
CASSLARTYEQYF | - | TRBV12-3/TRBV12-4
CASSSSMTGFNEQFF | TRBD1 | TRBV5-1
CASGTAGGSEQYF | TRBD2 | TRBV5-1
CASSPMTGNYGYTF | TRBD1 | TRBV7-2
CASSGGGGTEAFF | - | TRBV2
CASSPSRTGGHEQYF | TRBD1 | TRBV18
CASSSVHTYEQYF | - | TRBV27
CASSRSGSGEFF | TRBD2 | TRBV7-9
CASSLGQGSRVFHGVFYNEQFF | TRBD1 | TRBV28
CASSLSGGLGKNIQYF | TRBD2 | TRBV7-2
CSVDSGGYEQYF | - | TRBV29-1
CASGQGTNEKLFF | TRBD1 | TRBV10-3
CASSLASPTGELFF | - | TRBV11-3
CASSLLAGGPHEQYF | TRBD2 | TRBV27
CASSHGVQGNYEQYF | - | TRBV3-1/TRBV3-2
CASSIRRGTGTMNTEAFF | TRBD1 | TRBV11-2
CAISGQAGANVLTF | - | TRBV10-3
CASSLGQPNTGELFF | - | TRBV11-3
CASSRTGDGSYEQYF | TRBD1 | TRBV7-3
CASSTRKAGNSPLHF | - | TRBV6-5
CASSYGGAGPNEQFF | - | TRBV6-6
CASSILQGAQPQHF | - | TRBV19
CASSEQGRDSPLHF | - | TRBV7-3
CSVEDGGDRGQIIYGYTF | TRBD1 | TRBV29-1
CASRRTGKETQYF | TRBD1 | TRBV2
CASRWQLTYEQYF | - | TRBV12-2
CASSLGRGEGETQYF | - | TRBV11-2
CASKTTGNSYEQYF | - | TRBV3-1/TRBV3-2
CASSLNSAGSGANVLTF | - | TRBV7-3
CASSLRNIQYF | - | TRBV7-9
CASSPVGFCSPLHF | - | TRBV11-2
CAWSRTSYNEQFF | TRBD2 | TRBV30
CASSLTGYSNQPQHF | - | TRBV5-1
CASTLIGGADTQYF | - | TRBV27
CASSLLGTSNYGYTF | - | TRBV5-1
CASSSSGRISGELFF | TRBD2 | TRBV28
CASSLYDRWNTEAFF | - | TRBV28
CASSLTRDRGKGRETYEQFF | TRBD1 | TRBV7-7
CASSTGQGDTEAFF | TRBD1 | TRBV27
CASSATGGASYEQYF | TRBD1 | TRBV7-2
CASSLGWTPKSSEQYF | - | TRBV13
CASRPRTGGGSPLHF | TRBD1 | TRBV2
CASSQGQGDYTF | TRBD1 | TRBV7-9